The 13 T cell receptor beta chains below come from one sample, sequenced in a study of CD8 T cells in ankylosing spondylitis. General study findings and limits: There was a TCR beta motif, made of 7 or 8 highly homologous variants, that appeared characteristic of ankylosing spondylitis blood.

TCRdb analysed the 5' RACE reads with MiXCR anew, one entry per CDR3 protein. Here the sample spans around 450,000 distinct CDR3 sequences, approximately 26% being singletons. These receptors' targets are unknown. The sequenced sample consisted of blood, either unsorted or a sorted T cell fraction (not recorded which). These TCRs come from a male donor with ankylosing spondylitis.

This clonotype is a singleton in its sample. V gene TRBV28 combines with J gene TRBJ2-4; D possibly corresponds to TRBD1 (6 bases). V dropped 5 bases and J dropped 0 bases, with 17 bases sitting between them. This CDR3 has 17 amino acids. Germline loops: CDR1 MDHEN, CDR2 SYDVKM. CDR3 residues: CASSPGGQYLAKNIQYF. CDR3 bases: TGTGCCAGCAGTCCTGGGGGACAATACCTAGCCAAAAACATTCAGTACTTC.

Only a few counts were recorded for this clonotype. The chain carries TRBV2 and TRBJ1-5, with D unresolved. This CDR3 comprises 14 residues. Trimming left V 5 bases short and J 2 bases short, with 10 bases between. Germline CDR1 reads SNHLY; CDR2 reads FYNNEI. This chain's CDR3 is CASSRVGGNQPQHF. As DNA, the CDR3 is TGTGCCAGCAGTAGGGTTGGGGGCAATCAGCCCCAGCATTTT.

In its sample, this clonotype was seen a few times. A read error may produce the germline difference seen at one junction end. V and J are TRBV18 and TRBJ1-2; 9 positions match TRBD1. The CDR3 is 17 residues long. Germline V CDR1 and CDR2: KGHSH, LQKENI. The CDR3 spells CASSPPGQGRKDYGYTF. CDR3 bases: TGTGCCAGCTCTCCACCAGGACAGGGGAGAAAAGACTATGGCTACACCTTC.

This clonotype was recorded a few times. The chain joins TRBV12-3 or TRBV12-4 to TRBJ1-3; D is possibly TRBD1 (5 bases). The CDR3 has 15 residues. The ends were cut back, 0 bases at V and 0 bases at J, with 6 bases in the middle. CDR3 loop: CASSLAGDSGNTIYF. CDR3 nucleotides: TGTGCCAGCAGTTTAGCAGGGGACTCTGGAAACACCATATATTTT.

CDR3 nucleotide sequence: TGTGCCAGCAGGCAAACAGGGGCCCCAGATACGCAGTATTTT. This translates into CASRQTGAPDTQYF. This sequence joins TRBV13 and TRBJ2-3, with 7 positions matching TRBD1. CDR3 size: 14 residues. V lost 6 bases, J lost 4 bases, and 7 bases stayed unmatched. Germline CDR1 and CDR2: PRHDT and FYEKMQ (reference sequence). Variable domain in full (rest from reference TRBV13 and TRBJ2-3): AAGVIQSPRHLIKEKRETATLKCYPIPRHDTVYWYQQGPGQDPQFLISFYEKMQSDKGSIPDRFSAQQFSDYHSELNMSSLELGDSALYFCASRQTGAPDTQYFGPGTRLTVL.

This clonotype was detected only a few times. This chain connects TRBV24-1 to TRBJ2-1, with 7 bases lining up with TRBD2. V was clipped by 4 bases and J by 5 bases; unmatched bases: 4. Germline V gene data show CDR1 as KGHDR and CDR2 as SFDVKD. The CDR3 is 14 amino acids. The CDR3 DNA sequence: TGTGCCACCAGTGACCCTAGCGGTAACAATGAGCAGTTCTTC. Its protein product is CATSDPSGNNEQFF.

V is TRBV3-1 and J is TRBJ1-4, with 9 bases identical to TRBD1. V trimming: 4 bases; J trimming: 7 bases; junction bases outside the gene matches: 10. The CDR3 has 16 amino acids. Per germline, CDR1 LGHDT and CDR2 YNNKEL (reference sequence). CDR3 residues: CASSPHRGQVAEKLFF. Here the CDR3 DNA reads TGTGCCAGCAGCCCACACAGGGGGCAGGTGGCTGAAAAACTGTTTTTT.

This clonotype was picked up a small number of times. The CDR3 region is CSARDQRTGENQPQHF. The CDR3 region has the DNA TGCAGTGCTAGAGATCAAAGGACAGGGGAGAATCAGCCCCAGCATTTT. This chain joins TRBV20-1 and TRBJ1-5; 9 nucleotides line up with TRBD1. Trimming at V came to 0 bases and at J to 4 bases, leaving 7 bases not matched to a gene. There are 16 residues in the CDR3. Germline lookup yields CDR1 DFQATT and CDR2 SNEGSKA (reference sequence).

This clonotype was seen repeatedly, ten times or more. The V call is TRBV20-1, the J call TRBJ2-1; tentative D call: TRBD2 (5 bases). V was cut by 1 base and J by 8 bases, with 6 bases left in between. The germline V gene encodes CDR1 DFQATT and CDR2 SNEGSKA (reference sequence). CDR3 size: 11 residues. As DNA, the CDR3 is TGCAGTGCTAGAGCACTAGATGAGCAGTTCTTC. This translates into CSARALDEQFF.

This clonotype occurred a few times. The V and J genes are TRBV10-3 and TRBJ2-3, with a possible D match to TRBD1 (5 bases). Germline V gene lookup returns CDR1 ENHRY and CDR2 SYGVKD. V gave up 6 bases and J gave up 6 bases, with 13 bases separating them. The CDR3 length is 13 residues. For the CDR3, the DNA is TGTGCCATCAGCCAGGGATCTGGCGATACGCAGTATTTT. Its protein product is CAISQGSGDTQYF.

In this sample, this clonotype turned up a few times. The chain joins TRBV20-1 to TRBJ1-1; possible D gene TRBD1, 6 bases. Trimming took off 6 bases at V and 5 bases at J, with 22 bases between the two ends. Germline CDR1 DFQATT, CDR2 SNEGSKA (reference sequence). The length of the CDR3 is 15 residues. CDR3 protein: CSANTETGMGTEAFF. The CDR3 coding sequence is TGCAGTGCCAACACAGAAACAGGGATGGGGACTGAAGCTTTCTTT.

A word on this clonotype: A single base separates this from a much larger clone, so it may be a read error. The chain combines TRBV5-6 with TRBJ2-2; D not resolved. Per germline, CDR1 SGHDT and CDR2 YYEEEE. This CDR3 region has 14 residues. CDR3 loop: CASSFMLNTRELFF. In DNA form, the CDR3 reads TGTGCCAGCAGCTTTATGCTGAACACCCGGGAGCTGTTTTTT.

This rearrangement joins TRBV2 to TRBJ2-1; 8 nucleotides line up with TRBD2. V trimming: 6 bases; J trimming: 12 bases; junction bases outside the gene matches: 10. The CDR3 runs to 13 residues. Germline loops: CDR1 SNHLY, CDR2 FYNNEI. The CDR3 protein is CASRALREGGQFF. CDR3 bases: TGTGCCAGCAGGGCCCTACGGGAGGGCGGGCAGTTCTTC. Variable domain in full (rest from reference TRBV2 and TRBJ2-1): EPEVTQTPSHQVTQMGQEVILRCVPISNHLYFYWYRQILGQKVEFLVSFYNNEISEKSEIFDDQFSVERPDGSNFTLKIRSTKLEDSAMYFCASRALREGGQFFGPGTRLTVL.